Listed below are T cell receptor beta chains from one sample, sequenced in a study of OX40 agonist ivuxolimab in advanced cancers. TCRdb's table, derived via immunoSEQ multiplex PCR, lists solely in-frame clones and lacks some. The sample has roughly 82,000 clones, 75% to 90% seen once; the top ten hold 0.75% to 0.85%. Source: CD4+ or CD8+ T cells sorted from blood, taken in a trial of the OX40 agonist ivuxolimab. Receptors were obtained from an adult with an advanced solid tumor such as melanoma, head and neck, liver or kidney cancer. Both conserved end residues are part of each CDR3. Fields, in order: V gene, J gene, CDR3 protein.

v_gene: TRBV2
j_gene: TRBJ1-6
CDR3aa: CASSVWLSPLHF

v_gene: TRBV6-5
j_gene: TRBJ1-4
CDR3aa: CASSYSWVPDNEKLFF

v_gene: TRBV6-5
j_gene: TRBJ2-3
CDR3aa: CASSLQDFSTDTQYF

v_gene: TRBV7-8
j_gene: TRBJ1-5
CDR3aa: CASSWSWDRDQPQHF

v_gene: TRBV29-1
j_gene: TRBJ2-3
CDR3aa: CSVRRSTGTDTQYF

v_gene: TRBV7-9
j_gene: TRBJ1-6
CDR3aa: CASSLRQGTGTYNSPLHF

v_gene: TRBV2
j_gene: TRBJ2-3
CDR3aa: CASSEVYPADTQYF

v_gene: TRBV19
j_gene: TRBJ2-5
CDR3aa: CASRAWGAGETQYF

v_gene: TRBV11-2
j_gene: TRBJ1-4
CDR3aa: CASSLGNGEKLFF

v_gene: TRBV7-8
j_gene: TRBJ2-5
CDR3aa: CASTPRRGGPGETQYF

v_gene: TRBV30
j_gene: TRBJ2-1
CDR3aa: CAWSVAYEQFF

v_gene: TRBV27
j_gene: TRBJ1-5
CDR3aa: CASSPGGRPGQPQHF

v_gene: TRBV30
j_gene: TRBJ1-1
CDR3aa: CAWSAWTGGSDTEAFF

v_gene: TRBV2
j_gene: TRBJ1-3
CDR3aa: CASKRDRDYGNTIYF

v_gene: TRBV7-2
j_gene: TRBJ1-6
CDR3aa: CASSLEYSPLHF

v_gene: TRBV18
j_gene: TRBJ1-1
CDR3aa: CASSPLRGERNTEAFF

v_gene: TRBV6-5
j_gene: TRBJ1-4
CDR3aa: CASSFEGATNEKLFF

v_gene: TRBV7-3
j_gene: TRBJ2-3
CDR3aa: CASGNRAIVGWDTQYF

v_gene: TRBV5-4
j_gene: TRBJ1-3
CDR3aa: CASSSRQSGNTIYF

v_gene: TRBV27
j_gene: TRBJ1-1
CDR3aa: CASSLSGQLNTEAFF

v_gene: TRBV6-5
j_gene: TRBJ1-2
CDR3aa: CASSYSKEGYGYTF

v_gene: TRBV30
j_gene: TRBJ1-2
CDR3aa: CAWSLNYGYTF

v_gene: TRBV29-1
j_gene: TRBJ1-2
CDR3aa: CSVNRDGGGYTF

v_gene: TRBV30
j_gene: TRBJ1-6
CDR3aa: CAWRAGVSWNTYNSPLHF

v_gene: TRBV18
j_gene: TRBJ2-1
CDR3aa: CASSPGARSTYNEQFF

v_gene: TRBV27
j_gene: TRBJ2-1
CDR3aa: CASSLWGGNNEQFF

v_gene: TRBV11-2
j_gene: TRBJ2-5
CDR3aa: CASSPGLAGRQETQYF

v_gene: TRBV14
j_gene: TRBJ1-1
CDR3aa: CASSREGGRTEAFF

v_gene: TRBV5-8
j_gene: TRBJ2-6
CDR3aa: CASSLSPVSGANVLTF

v_gene: TRBV9
j_gene: TRBJ2-7
CDR3aa: CASSVATGGAYEQYF

v_gene: TRBV10-3
j_gene: TRBJ2-1
CDR3aa: CAISESKSQVRDEQFF

v_gene: TRBV7-2
j_gene: TRBJ2-3
CDR3aa: CASSLWGDTQYF

v_gene: TRBV4-2
j_gene: TRBJ2-5
CDR3aa: CASSARGFQETQYF

v_gene: TRBV7-2
j_gene: TRBJ1-2
CDR3aa: CASSLAFGVGKDGYTF

v_gene: TRBV10-3
j_gene: TRBJ1-2
CDR3aa: CATTRQENYGYTF

v_gene: TRBV19
j_gene: TRBJ2-3
CDR3aa: CASSIELPGQGEGTQYF

v_gene: TRBV4-3
j_gene: TRBJ1-2
CDR3aa: CASSQGDRGGTYGYTF

v_gene: TRBV10-2
j_gene: TRBJ1-1
CDR3aa: CASSMEAGTEAFF

v_gene: TRBV7-2
j_gene: TRBJ1-2
CDR3aa: CASSSGTSGYTF

v_gene: TRBV2
j_gene: TRBJ1-5
CDR3aa: CASSDRAANQPQHF

v_gene: TRBV9
j_gene: TRBJ2-3
CDR3aa: CASSVGEADGTQYF